This T cell receptor beta chain was sequenced for a study of tumor-infiltrating lymphocytes in primary liver carcinoma. The investigators made TCR beta cDNA from roughly 460 ng total RNA, using a constant-region primer. Amplification in three nested multiplex PCR rounds with slightly modified ARM-PCR gave rise to TCR beta libraries. The first two PCR rounds used TRBV1-TRBV30 primers with a Cbeta primer, nine to eleven cycles each. TCRdb reprocessed the multiplex PCR reads via MiXCR and lists one record per CDR3 protein. The data contain tens of thousands of distinct CDR3 sequences, roughly 70% of them seen just once; the ten biggest clones take up around 60%. Investigators took RNA and DNA out together from approximately 22-30 mg of unsorted bulk tissue. Five distinct regions per tumor were sampled. The CDR3 is 12 residues long. Germline CDR1 reads SGHNT; CDR2 reads YENEEA. In regard to this clonotype: A junction boundary mismatches the germline segment, possibly from a read error.

This chain connects TRBV11-3 to TRBJ2-1; D uncertain. The sample comprised liver tumor tissue from sampling region 2. As for subset: tumor region T2, inferior pole. This TCR was sampled from a man aged 35 to 55 with primary liver carcinoma and hepatitis B virus infection. Written as DNA, the CDR3 is TGTGTCAGCAACTTAAGTGCCAATGAGCAGTTCTTC. Its protein is CVSNLSANEQFF.